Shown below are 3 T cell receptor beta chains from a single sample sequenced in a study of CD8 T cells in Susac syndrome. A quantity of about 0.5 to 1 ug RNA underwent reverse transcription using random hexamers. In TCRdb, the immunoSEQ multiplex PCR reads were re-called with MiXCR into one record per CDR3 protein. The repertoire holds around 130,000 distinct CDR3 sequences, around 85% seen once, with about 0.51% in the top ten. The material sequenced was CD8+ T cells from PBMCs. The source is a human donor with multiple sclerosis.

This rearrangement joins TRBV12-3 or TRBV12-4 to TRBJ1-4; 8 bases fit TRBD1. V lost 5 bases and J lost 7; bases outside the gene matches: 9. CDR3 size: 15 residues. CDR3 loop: CASSATGARGEKLFF. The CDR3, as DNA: TGTGCCAGCAGTGCGACAGGGGCCCGGGGTGAAAAACTGTTTTTT.

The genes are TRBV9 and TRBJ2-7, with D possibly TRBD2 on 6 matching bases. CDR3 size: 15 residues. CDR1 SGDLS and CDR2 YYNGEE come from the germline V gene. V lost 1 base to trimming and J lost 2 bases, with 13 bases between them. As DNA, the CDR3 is TGTGCCAGCAGCGTACGCGGGACGGCCACCTACGAGCAGTACTTC. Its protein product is CASSVRGTATYEQYF.

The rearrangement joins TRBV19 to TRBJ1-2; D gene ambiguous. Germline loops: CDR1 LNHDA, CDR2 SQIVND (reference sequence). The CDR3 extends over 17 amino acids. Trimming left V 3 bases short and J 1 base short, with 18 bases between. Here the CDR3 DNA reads TGTGCCAGTAGTATTTTCGGGCAGACTGCGAATAACTATGGCTACACCTTC. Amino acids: CASSIFGQTANNYGYTF.